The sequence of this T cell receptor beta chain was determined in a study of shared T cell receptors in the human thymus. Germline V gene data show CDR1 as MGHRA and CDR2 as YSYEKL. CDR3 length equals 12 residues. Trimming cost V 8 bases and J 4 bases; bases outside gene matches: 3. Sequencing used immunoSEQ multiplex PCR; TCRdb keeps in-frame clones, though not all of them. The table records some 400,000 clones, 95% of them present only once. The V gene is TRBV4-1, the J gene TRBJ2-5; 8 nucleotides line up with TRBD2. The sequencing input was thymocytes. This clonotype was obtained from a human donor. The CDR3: CASRGGVETQYF. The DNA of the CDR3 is TGCGCCAGCCGGGGGGGGGTAGAGACCCAGTACTTC.